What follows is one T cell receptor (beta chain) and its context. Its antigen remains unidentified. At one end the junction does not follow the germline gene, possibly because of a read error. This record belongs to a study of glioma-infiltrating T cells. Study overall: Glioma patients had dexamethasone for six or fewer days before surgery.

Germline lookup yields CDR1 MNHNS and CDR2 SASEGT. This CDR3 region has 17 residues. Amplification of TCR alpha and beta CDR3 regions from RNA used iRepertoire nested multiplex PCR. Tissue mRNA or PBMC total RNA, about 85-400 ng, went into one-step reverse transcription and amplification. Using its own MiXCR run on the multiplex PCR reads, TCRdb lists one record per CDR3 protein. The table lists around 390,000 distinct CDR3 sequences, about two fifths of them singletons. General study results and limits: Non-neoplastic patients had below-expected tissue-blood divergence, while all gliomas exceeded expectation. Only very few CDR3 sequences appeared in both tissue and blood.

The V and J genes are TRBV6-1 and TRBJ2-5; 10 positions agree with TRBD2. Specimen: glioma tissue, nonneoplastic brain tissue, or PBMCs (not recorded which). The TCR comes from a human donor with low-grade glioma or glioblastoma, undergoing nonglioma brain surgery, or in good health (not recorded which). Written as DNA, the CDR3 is TGCGCCAGCAGTGAAGGGTTGGCTAGCGGGAGTTTGAAGACCAAGTACTTC. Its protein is CASSEGLASGSLKTKYF.